Shown below are 9 T cell receptor beta chains from a single sample sequenced in a study of molecular identifiers for immune sequencing clone quantification. TCRdb re-called the PCR reads through MiXCR, storing one row per CDR3 protein. The data contain hundreds of thousands of distinct CDR3 sequences, roughly 23% of them singletons. The sequencing input was naive CD8+ T cells from blood, with Jurkat cell RNA spiked in. Subset indicated: FACS-sorted CD8+CD4-CCR7+CD45RA+ naive T cells. All receptors derive from a human donor in good health. Some libraries in this study had Jurkat cell RNA spiked in.

A remark on this clonotype: A much larger clone sits a single nucleotide away, making a read error possible. This chain links TRBV6-5 with TRBJ2-7; TRBD1 agrees at 10 bases. The CDR3 extends over 18 amino acids. J gave up 7 bases and V 2 bases, and 17 bases lay outside the gene matches. The germline V gene encodes CDR1 MNHEY and CDR2 SVGAGI. The CDR3 nucleotides are TGTGCCAGCAGTTACCTTTATACCGGGACAGGGGACAAGGGGGAGCAGTACTTC. As protein: CASSYLYTGTGDKGEQYF.

The rearrangement uses TRBV2 and TRBJ2-2; D is ambiguous. The germline gives CDR1 SNHLY, CDR2 FYNNEI. V was trimmed by 4 bases and J by 0 bases, leaving 9 bases between them. CDR3 size: 15 residues. Written as DNA, the CDR3 is TGTGCCAGCAGTGCACGGCACTCGAACACCGGGGAGCTGTTTTTT. Its translation: CASSARHSNTGELFF.

This clonotype was found a few times. The chain couples TRBV7-9 to TRBJ2-2; tentative D call: TRBD2 (5 bases). CDR1 and CDR2 (germline): SEHNR, FQNEAQ (reference sequence). The CDR3 extends over 13 amino acids. V lost 5 bases to trimming and J lost 3 bases, with 7 bases between them. The CDR3 DNA reads as TGTGCCAGCAGCCCGGACTACACCGGGGAGCTGTTTTTT. Translated: CASSPDYTGELFF.

This clonotype came up many times. The genes are TRBV4-3 and TRBJ2-5; 12 nucleotides match TRBD1. The CDR3 contains 14 residues. V was pared by 4 bases and J by 4 bases, with 1 base of the junction left unmatched. CDR1 and CDR2 (germline): LGHNA, YSLEER. This chain's CDR3 is CASSLGQGAETQYF. The CDR3, as DNA: TGCGCCAGCAGCCTGGGACAGGGGGCAGAGACCCAGTACTTC.

At least ten counts were recorded for this clonotype. The V and J genes are TRBV13 and TRBJ1-1, with TRBD1 as a possible D gene (5 bases). Between the trimmed V and J ends, which lost 5 bases and 8 bases, there was a span of 9 bases. Looked up from germline, CDR1 is PRHDT and CDR2 is FYEKMQ (reference sequence). The CDR3 consists of 11 residues. CDR3 nucleotide sequence: TGTGCCAGCAGCCTCGACAGAGAAGCTTTCTTT. It specifies CASSLDREAFF.

This clonotype was observed a handful of times. The V and J genes are TRBV28 and TRBJ2-1, with 7 bases lining up with TRBD2. Germline-derived CDR1 and CDR2 are MDHEN and SYDVKM. The junction had 3 bases not matched to a gene; V was cut back by 3 bases and J by 7 bases. This CDR3 contains 13 residues. CDR3 in DNA: TGTGCCAGCAGTTTTCAGGGAGGGAATGAGCAGTTCTTC. It codes for CASSFQGGNEQFF. Drawing the rest from reference TRBV28 and TRBJ2-1, the complete variable domain is DVKVTQSSRYLVKRTGEKVFLECVQDMDHENMFWYRQDPGLGLRLIYFSYDVKMKEKGDIPEGYSVSREKKERFSLILESASTNQTSMYLCASSFQGGNEQFFGPGTRLTVL.

Of note for this clonotype: Since a much larger clone is just one base distant, this may be a read error. The chain carries TRBV4-3 and TRBJ1-1, with TRBD1 matching 7 bases. CDR3 length: 15 residues. Germline CDR1 is LGHNA and CDR2 is YSLEER. The CDR3 loop reads CASNQDRVGNTEAFF. The CDR3 nucleotides are TGCGCCAGCAACCAAGACAGGGTCGGGAACACTGAAGCTTTCTTT.

This rearrangement joins TRBV19 to TRBJ2-3, with 11 bases lining up with TRBD2. Germline V lookup: CDR1 LNHDA, CDR2 SQIVND (reference sequence). J lost 2 bases, V lost 10 bases, and 8 bases had no gene match. There are 15 residues in the CDR3. In nucleotides, the CDR3 is TGTGCCACCGCTATAGCGGGAGGGGTCACAGATACGCAGTATTTT. Encoded protein: CATAIAGGVTDTQYF.

This clonotype was recorded at least ten times. The chain uses TRBV6-2 or TRBV6-3 and TRBJ2-6; D is ambiguous. Germline V gene data show CDR1 as MNHEY and CDR2 as SVGEGT. Trimming removed 2 bases from V and 2 bases from J, with 7 bases in between. The length of the CDR3 is 15 residues. The CDR3 loop is CASSYRLAGANVLTF. The DNA of the CDR3 is TGTGCCAGCAGTTACCGGTTGGCTGGGGCCAACGTCCTGACTTTC.